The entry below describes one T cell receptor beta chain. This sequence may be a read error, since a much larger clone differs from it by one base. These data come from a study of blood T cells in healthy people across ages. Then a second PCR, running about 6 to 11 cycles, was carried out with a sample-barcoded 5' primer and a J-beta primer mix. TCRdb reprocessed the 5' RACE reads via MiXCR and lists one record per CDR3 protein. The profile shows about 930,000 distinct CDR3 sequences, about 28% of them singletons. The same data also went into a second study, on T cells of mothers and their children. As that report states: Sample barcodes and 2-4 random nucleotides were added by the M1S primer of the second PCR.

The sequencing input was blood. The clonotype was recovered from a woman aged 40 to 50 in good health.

The CDR3 protein is CASSQGNSEQFF. The CDR3 DNA reads TGCGCCAGCAGCCAAGGAAACAGTGAGCAGTTCTTC. This rearrangement joins TRBV4-1 to TRBJ2-1; no firm D call. Trimming took 1 base from V and 9 from J, leaving 7 bases between them. CDR3 length: 12 residues. Germline CDR1 MGHRA, CDR2 YSYEKL.